These 10 T cell receptor beta chains were all obtained from the same sample, sequenced in a study of CD4 T cells in relation to SARS-CoV-2 and coronaviruses. CD4+ T cells from unexposed donors were obtained before the COVID-19 pandemic (2011-2018). CD4+ T cells were isolated from the cells after less than 13 days of culture. For these TCRs, the target antigens are not known. Only in-frame clones appear in the TCRdb table, and some are missing; sequencing was by immunoSEQ multiplex PCR. Of about 21,000 clones in the sample, about three fifths were seen once. The sequencing sample was made of CD4+ T cells from PBMCs, cultured in vitro. The receptors were sampled from a human donor in good health.

V usage is TRBV2 and J usage is TRBJ1-1; TRBD1 might be the D (5 bases). The germline V and J ends were trimmed by 5 bases and 3 bases, with 19 bases remaining between them. The CDR3 sequence is 16 residues long. Per the germline V gene, CDR1 is SNHLY and CDR2 is FYNNEI. This CDR3 is CASSLEGAGLDTEAFF. In nucleotides, the CDR3 is TGTGCCAGCAGTCTAGAAGGGGCAGGGTTAGACACTGAAGCTTTCTTT.

The chain joins TRBV3-1 (or the pseudogene TRBV3-2) to TRBJ1-1; D unclear. Deletions cut 1 base from V and 2 bases from J, with 8 bases between. Germline-derived CDR1 and CDR2 are LGHDT and YNNKEL (reference sequence). The CDR3 runs 14 residues. CDR3 sequence: CASSQGPANTEAFF. The CDR3 nucleotides are TGTGCCAGCAGCCAAGGGCCGGCTAACACTGAAGCTTTCTTT.

This chain connects TRBV10-3 to TRBJ2-7; the D call may be TRBD1 or TRBD2 (7 bases each). The CDR3 is made up of 13 amino acids. Germline CDR1 ENHRY, CDR2 SYGVKD. V was pared by 4 bases and J by 6 bases, with 13 bases between. The CDR3, as DNA: TGTGCCATCAGTGGGCAGGGGGGGGGCGAGCAGTACTTC. This encodes CAISGQGGGEQYF.

The chain is built from TRBV19 and TRBJ1-5; D gene unclear. Germline lookup yields CDR1 LNHDA and CDR2 SQIVND (reference sequence). Trimming removed 3 bases from V and 7 bases from J, with 16 bases in between. The CDR3 has 15 amino acids. DNA for the CDR3: TGTGCCAGTAGTATCCGAGGTAGGCCTGGGCAGCCCCAGCATTTT. It encodes CASSIRGRPGQPQHF. Full variable domain (rest looked up from reference TRBV19 and TRBJ1-5): DGGITQSPKYLFRKEGQNVTLSCEQNLNHDAMYWYRQDPGQGLRLIYYSQIVNDFQKGDIAEGYSVSREKKESFPLTVTSAQKNPTAFYLCASSIRGRPGQPQHFGDGTRLSIL.

The chain employs TRBV19 and TRBJ2-7; no clear D. Germline CDR1 and CDR2: LNHDA and SQIVND (reference sequence). V lost 2 bases and J 6 bases, leaving 14 bases between the germline ends. The CDR3 is 14 amino acids. The CDR3, as DNA: TGTGCCAGTAGTATACGCGCCGAGACGGGCGAGCAGTACTTC. This encodes CASSIRAETGEQYF.

The chain is built from TRBV5-1 and TRBJ2-3, with D possibly matching TRBD2 (5 bases). The CDR3 extends over 14 amino acids. V dropped 0 bases and J dropped 12 bases, with 17 bases sitting between them. CDR1 is SGHRS, CDR2 YFSETQ, per germline. This CDR3 is CASSLGPGVSSQYF. The CDR3 DNA follows: TGCGCCAGCAGCTTGGGACCCGGGGTGTCGTCACAGTATTTT.

V is TRBV6-5 and J is TRBJ2-7, with D tentatively TRBD2 (6 bases). Germline lookup yields CDR1 MNHEY and CDR2 SVGAGI. V shed 7 bases and J shed 5 bases, with 18 bases lying between them. The length of the CDR3 is 14 residues. For the CDR3, the DNA is TGTGCCAGCAACCGGAGGGCACAACCGGACGAGCAGTACTTC. This encodes CASNRRAQPDEQYF.

V and J are TRBV6-5 and TRBJ1-6; TRBD1 might be the D (5 bases). Trimming took off 2 bases at V and 8 bases at J, with 10 bases between the two ends. This CDR3 is 14 amino acids long. The germline CDR1 and CDR2 sequences are MNHEY and SVGAGI. The CDR3 loop is CASSYRGRDSPLHF. CDR3 sequence (DNA): TGTGCCAGCAGTTACAGGGGTAGGGATTCACCCCTCCACTTT.

The rearrangement links TRBV5-1 to TRBJ2-5, with TRBD1 matching over 9 bases. Trimming removed 4 bases from V and 3 bases from J; junction bases left unmatched: 4. Germline V gene lookup returns CDR1 SGHRS and CDR2 YFSETQ. This CDR3 is built from 14 residues. This chain's CDR3 is CASSRTGDEETQYF. Here the CDR3 DNA reads TGCGCCAGCAGCAGGACAGGGGATGAAGAGACCCAGTACTTC.

In DNA, the CDR3 is TGTGCCAGCAGCCAGGGCCTCGGAGAGACCCAGTACTTC. Amino acids: CASSQGLGETQYF. The chain couples TRBV3-1 (or the pseudogene TRBV3-2) to TRBJ2-5; D not resolved. The CDR3 has 13 amino acids. V was shortened by 3 bases and J by 4 bases, with 9 bases between the two germline ends. Germline assignment: CDR1 LGHDT and CDR2 YNNKEL (reference sequence).